One sample yielded the 25 T cell receptor beta chains listed below, sequenced in a study of blood T cell repertoires in COVID-19. Here immunoSEQ multiplex PCR was the method, and the copy in TCRdb shows in-frame clones only, minus some. The repertoire holds roughly 36,000 clones, with 84% as singletons. The sample consisted of peripheral blood. Receptors originate from a human donor in a cohort sampled during active COVID-19.

The J gene is TRBJ2-1, the V gene TRBV18; 10 bases are a match to TRBD1. After removal of 3 bases from V and 5 bases from J, the junction contained 4 bases not matched to a gene. The V gene's germline CDR1 is KGHSH and CDR2 LQKENI. The CDR3 length is 15 residues. CDR3 sequence: CASSPTGGNDNEQFF. CDR3 nucleotide sequence: TGTGCCAGCTCACCGACAGGGGGCAACGACAATGAGCAGTTCTTC.

The chain employs TRBV4-1 and TRBJ2-1; a possible D gene is TRBD1 (6 bases). Looked up from germline, CDR1 is MGHRA and CDR2 is YSYEKL. The CDR3 covers 17 residues. V was pared by 2 bases and J by 0 bases, with 14 bases between. The CDR3 protein is CASSQRTAGSSYNEQFF. The CDR3 DNA sequence: TGCGCCAGCAGCCAACGGACAGCCGGAAGCTCCTACAATGAGCAGTTCTTC.

V is TRBV6-2 or TRBV6-3 and J is TRBJ1-2; no firm D call. CDR3 length: 15 residues. V was pared by 6 bases and J by 3 bases, with 17 bases between. Germline-derived CDR1 and CDR2 are MNHEY and SVGEGT. The CDR3 nucleotides are TGTGCCAGCAGCCAACTTGACTGGTTGGACTATGGCTACACCTTC. It is translated as CASSQLDWLDYGYTF.

The rearrangement joins TRBV21-1 to TRBJ2-5; TRBD2 was called by the table and not checked on the DNA. TRBV21-1 is flagged as a pseudogene. The CDR3 runs to 14 residues. Written as DNA, the CDR3 is TGTGCCAGCAGCTGGACTAGCGGGCGAGAGACCCAGTACTTC. It specifies CASSWTSGRETQYF.

The rearrangement joins TRBV19 to TRBJ1-6; D possibly corresponds to TRBD1 (6 bases). The V gene lost 5 bases and the J gene lost 4 bases, with 9 bases spanning the gap. Germline loops: CDR1 LNHDA, CDR2 SQIVND (reference sequence). CDR3 size: 14 residues. The CDR3 DNA is TGTGCCAGTAGTCTGACAGGTTATAATTCACCCCTCCACTTT. As protein: CASSLTGYNSPLHF.

The rearrangement joins TRBV10-3 to TRBJ2-3, with 12 bases identical to TRBD2. CDR3 length equals 18 residues. The V gene's germline CDR1 is ENHRY and CDR2 SYGVKD. Trimming cost V 0 bases and J 6 bases; bases outside gene matches: 10. The CDR3, as DNA: TGTGCCATCAGTGAGTCGATTGAGACTAGCGGGGGATTGGATACGCAGTATTTT. Translated: CAISESIETSGGLDTQYF.

The chain links TRBV5-1 to TRBJ1-1; 8 nucleotides line up with TRBD1. Per the germline V gene, CDR1 is SGHRS and CDR2 is YFSETQ. CDR3 length equals 16 residues. V was clipped by 3 bases and J by 5 bases; unmatched bases: 12. The CDR3 sequence is CASSWTSGTGGTEAFF. The CDR3 DNA is TGCGCCAGCAGCTGGACGTCCGGAACAGGGGGGACTGAAGCTTTCTTT.

This rearrangement joins TRBV7-9 to TRBJ1-5, with a possible D match to TRBD1 (5 bases). Germline V gene data show CDR1 as SEHNR and CDR2 as FQNEAQ (reference sequence). V was pared by 3 bases and J by 4 bases, with 13 bases between. This CDR3 region has 15 residues. CDR3 DNA sequence: TGTGCCAGCAGCTTCGGACATGGATGGAATCAGCCCCAGCATTTT. Amino acid sequence: CASSFGHGWNQPQHF.

V usage is TRBV7-2 and J usage is TRBJ2-3; 12 bases align to TRBD2. In germline, CDR1 is SGHTA, CDR2 FQGNSA. This CDR3 region has 19 residues. V lost 5 bases and J lost 0; bases outside the gene matches: 12. The CDR3, as DNA: TGTGCCAGCAGCAACCACCTAGCGGGGGGGGCCCGTAGCACAGATACGCAGTATTTT. The encoded protein is CASSNHLAGGARSTDTQYF.

This clone has a single count. This chain connects TRBV6-4 to TRBJ2-3; D ambiguous. The CDR3 totals 12 residues. Germline CDR1 and CDR2: MRHNA and SNTAGT. V was cut by 6 bases and J by 1 base, with 5 bases left in between. The CDR3 protein is CASSPGTDTQYF. CDR3 nucleotide sequence: TGTGCCAGCAGCCCAGGCACAGATACGCAGTATTTT.

This chain links TRBV7-8 with TRBJ2-1; TRBD2 agrees at 8 bases. With V trimmed by 5 bases and J by 0 bases, 9 bases remained unmatched. CDR1 and CDR2 from the germline V gene are SGHVS and FQNEAQ. CDR3 length: 17 amino acids. CDR3 sequence (DNA): TGTGCCAGCAGCATTGGACTAGCCAGGAGCTCCTACAATGAGCAGTTCTTC. Translation: CASSIGLARSSYNEQFF.

The J gene is TRBJ1-1, the V gene TRBV6-4; 7 bases map to TRBD1. The length of the CDR3 is 14 residues. CDR1 MRHNA and CDR2 SNTAGT come from the germline V gene. V lost 5 bases to trimming and J lost 1 base; unmatched junction nucleotides: 4. The CDR3 bases are TGTGCCAGCAGTCCCAGGACAGGGAACACTGAAGCTTTCTTT. This gives the protein CASSPRTGNTEAFF.

The chain uses TRBV20-1 and TRBJ1-2; unclear D gene. V lost 7 bases and J lost 3, with 6 bases in between. There are 10 residues in the CDR3. CDR1 DFQATT and CDR2 SNEGSKA come from the germline V gene (reference sequence). DNA of the CDR3: TGCAGTGGCAGCGACTATGGCTACACCTTC. Protein product: CSGSDYGYTF.

This clone was observed once. The gene calls are TRBV9 and TRBJ1-6; 7 nucleotides line up with TRBD1. The trim removed 0 bases at V and 7 bases at J, leaving 10 bases unmatched. The CDR3 spans 17 residues. Germline V gene sequence: CDR1 SGDLS, CDR2 YYNGEE. The CDR3 DNA follows: TGTGCCAGCAGCGTAGACAACAGGGGAATGAAGAATTCACCCCTCCACTTT. The encoded protein is CASSVDNRGMKNSPLHF. The full variable domain, completed using reference TRBV9 and TRBJ1-6, is DSGVTQTPKHLITATGQRVTLRCSPRSGDLSVYWYQQSLDQGLQFLIQYYNGEERAKGNILERFSAQQFPDLHSELNLSSLELGDSALYFCASSVDNRGMKNSPLHFGNGTRLTVT.

This clone was picked up one time. This chain joins TRBV28 and TRBJ2-7; possible D gene TRBD2, 5 bases. The CDR3 extends over 12 amino acids. Trimming took 6 bases from V and 3 from J, leaving 9 bases between them. CDR1 is MDHEN, CDR2 SYDVKM, per germline. CDR3 nucleotides: TGTGCCAGCAGAACCGAGGGCTACGAGCAGTACTTC. It is translated as CASRTEGYEQYF.

The V and J genes are TRBV18 and TRBJ1-1; 9 nucleotides align to TRBD1. The CDR3 is 13 residues long. Trimming cost V 8 bases and J 4 bases; bases outside gene matches: 5. Germline assignment: CDR1 KGHSH and CDR2 LQKENI. Written as DNA, the CDR3 is TGTGCCAGCCGGGGACAGGGAGGCACTGAAGCTTTCTTT. Translated: CASRGQGGTEAFF.

The chain has TRBV6-6 and TRBJ2-7; 7 bases are a match to TRBD2. The J segment lost 7 bases and the V segment lost 7 bases, leaving 16 bases of the junction unmatched. The CDR3 is made up of 15 amino acids. Germline V CDR1 and CDR2: MNHNY, SVGAGI (reference sequence). The CDR3 is CASNPTATLGGEQYF. DNA of the CDR3: TGTGCCAGCAACCCAACAGCCACTCTGGGGGGGGAGCAGTACTTC.

CDR3 nucleotides: TGTGCCAGTAGTAGCGGGGCAAACTATGGCTACACCTTC. This gives the protein CASSSGANYGYTF. The chain carries TRBV19 and TRBJ1-2, with D perhaps matching TRBD1 (5 bases). With 4 bases removed from V and 2 bases from J, the gap between germline ends came to 8 bases. The CDR3 spans 13 residues. Germline-derived CDR1 and CDR2 are LNHDA and SQIVND (reference sequence).

V and J are TRBV10-1 and TRBJ2-7; 10 bases align to TRBD1. Germline CDR1 and CDR2: WNHNN and SYGVQD (reference sequence). J lost 5 bases, V lost 6 bases, and 13 bases had no gene match. This CDR3 is built from 16 residues. DNA of the CDR3: TGCGCCAGCAGCCGGGACAGGGGAGAGAGGGTCAACGAGCAGTACTTC. Translation gives CASSRDRGERVNEQYF.

The V gene is TRBV6-5, the J gene TRBJ1-3; 9 bases agree with TRBD1. Per germline, CDR1 MNHEY and CDR2 SVGAGI. Trimming took 4 bases from V and 0 from J; bases not matched to a gene: 4. This CDR3 region has 16 residues. The CDR3 bases are TGTGCCAGCAGTTCGGGACAGGGCCTCTCTGGAAACACCATATATTTT. Residues: CASSSGQGLSGNTIYF.

The chain couples TRBV9 to TRBJ2-5; 16 bases agree with TRBD2. Germline V CDR1 and CDR2: SGDLS, YYNGEE. This CDR3 has 18 residues. V gave up 4 bases and J gave up 2 bases; unmatched junction bases: 8. CDR3 nucleotides: TGTGCCAGCAGCCCCGGGACTAGCGGGGGGGCCAGGCAAGAGACCCAGTACTTC. Translated, it gives CASSPGTSGGARQETQYF.

This chain joins TRBV27 and TRBJ2-7; 11 nucleotides line up with TRBD2. Germline loops: CDR1 MNHEY, CDR2 SMNVEV (reference sequence). The CDR3 totals 15 residues. J was trimmed by 7 bases and V by 5 bases; bases with no gene match: 10. The CDR3 is CASSPNRLAGFEQYF. In DNA form, the CDR3 reads TGTGCCAGCAGTCCGAACCGACTAGCGGGGTTTGAGCAGTACTTC.

The chain employs TRBV29-1 and TRBJ1-5, with unresolved D. Germline V gene data show CDR1 as SQVTM and CDR2 as ANQGSEA. CDR3 length: 13 residues. V gave up 6 bases and J gave up 1 base, with 10 bases separating them. The chain's CDR3 is CSVLPGSNQPQHF. In DNA form, the CDR3 reads TGCAGCGTCCTTCCGGGGAGCAATCAGCCCCAGCATTTT.

The rearrangement joins TRBV6-5 to TRBJ1-1; 9 positions match TRBD1. J lost 5 bases, V lost 2 bases, and 6 bases had no gene match. The CDR3 is 15 residues long. CDR1 and CDR2 from the germline V gene are MNHEY and SVGAGI. The CDR3 is CASSYGDRGDTEAFF. For the CDR3, the DNA is TGTGCCAGCAGTTACGGCGACAGGGGGGATACTGAAGCTTTCTTT.

This clone was counted once. The chain uses TRBV3-1 (or the pseudogene TRBV3-2) and TRBJ1-1; possible D gene TRBD1, 6 bases. V was cut by 2 bases and J by 3 bases, with 13 bases left in between. This CDR3 is built from 15 residues. CDR1 LGHDT and CDR2 YNNKEL come from the germline V gene (reference sequence). The CDR3 is CASSQSGGADTEAFF. The DNA for the CDR3 is TGTGCCAGCAGCCAATCGGGGGGCGCGGACACTGAAGCTTTCTTT.